This T cell receptor beta chain comes out of a study of T cell repertoires in ileal Crohn's disease. Noted time point: neoterminal ileum biopsy at postoperative endoscopy, about 6 months after surgery. Generated by immunoSEQ multiplex PCR, the TCRdb table keeps only in-frame clones and is missing some. The table lists more than 10,000 clones, 65% to 85% of them singletons. The CDR3 loop spans 15 amino acids. Germline V gene lookup returns CDR1 MNHNY and CDR2 SVGAGI (reference sequence). The germline V and J ends were trimmed by 6 bases and 1 base, with 13 bases remaining between them. The origin of this receptor is an adult with Crohn's disease. Sequences were obtained from ileal tissue. The chain carries TRBV6-6 and TRBJ2-1; TRBD2 is a possible D gene (6 bases). Written as DNA, the CDR3 is TGTGCCAGCAGGGGGGGTATGGGGTCCTACAATGAGCAGTTCTTC. Translation: CASRGGMGSYNEQFF.